This T cell receptor (beta chain) came from a study of PD-L1 blockade in urothelial cancer. Findings and caveats of the study: Greater 3-week expansion of tumor-associated blood clones was recorded for durable-benefit patients.

As regards this clone: What it binds is not known.

The assay was immunoSEQ multiplex PCR, and TCRdb's table has in-frame clones only and misses some. The data show 46,000 or so clones, nearly 90% seen once. The V end lost 5 bases, the J end lost 4 bases, and 9 bases lay between the germline ends. The CDR3 loop spans 12 amino acids. Germline V gene sequence: CDR1 GTSNPN, CDR2 SVGIG (reference sequence). The sample consisted of PBMCs, taken around atezolizumab (anti-PD-L1) treatment. V and J are TRBV30 and TRBJ1-5, with no clear D. This receptor was identified in a man between 60 and 70 years old with urothelial cancer. As DNA, the CDR3 is TGTGCCTGGTCACGGAGAAATCAGCCCCAGCATTTT. This sequence encodes CAWSRRNQPQHF.